The 15 T cell receptor beta chains below come from one sample, sequenced in a study of cytomegalovirus exposure and HLA in healthy donors. Primers: 60 Vbeta forward and 13 Jbeta reverse. Sequencing used immunoSEQ multiplex PCR; TCRdb keeps in-frame clones, though not all of them. The table includes 120,000 or so clones, 73% detected once. Sequenced material: PBMCs. The receptors were sampled from a woman aged 40 to 50 in good health and CMV-seronegative.

This chain links TRBV6-5 with TRBJ2-5; TRBD2 agrees at 7 bases. TRBJ2-7 matches the DNA end more closely, so the J call is doubtful. Germline lookup yields CDR1 MNHEY and CDR2 SVGAGI. This CDR3 is 16 amino acids long. CDR3 loop: CASSYSALAVAYEQYF. The CDR3 DNA sequence: TGTGCCAGCAGTTACTCGGCGCTAGCGGTTGCCTACGAGCAGTACTTC.

The chain is built from TRBV5-6 and TRBJ1-1; 7 nucleotides line up with TRBD1. The CDR3 runs 14 residues. Germline V gene sequence: CDR1 SGHDT, CDR2 YYEEEE. V was clipped by 4 bases and J by 7 bases; unmatched bases: 10. Here the CDR3 reads CASSRSTGKYEAFF. CDR3 coding DNA: TGTGCCAGCAGCCGTTCGACAGGGAAGTATGAAGCTTTCTTT.

In this sample, this clone turned up a few times. The CDR3 nucleotides read TGTGCCAGCAGCCAAACAGGGACCTACGAGCAGTACTTC. Encoded protein: CASSQTGTYEQYF. The chain recombines TRBV4-2 with TRBJ2-7, with TRBD1 as a possible D gene (6 bases). This CDR3 comprises 13 residues. Germline values: CDR1 LGHNA, CDR2 YNFKEQ. Trimming left V 2 bases short and J 2 bases short, with 7 bases between.

V is TRBV29-1 and J is TRBJ2-5; 9 bases agree with TRBD1. There are 17 residues in the CDR3. V was pared by 7 bases and J by 4 bases, with 19 bases of the junction left unmatched. Per germline, CDR1 SQVTM and CDR2 ANQGSEA. Written as DNA, the CDR3 is TGCAGCGCTCAAGAGGGACAGGGAGTGTTTTTGGGAGAGACCCAGTACTTC. This sequence encodes CSAQEGQGVFLGETQYF.

This sequence joins TRBV2 and TRBJ2-7; 8 bases are shared with TRBD2. Germline lookup yields CDR1 SNHLY and CDR2 FYNNEI. CDR3 length: 15 residues. V trimming: 7 bases; J trimming: 2 bases; junction bases outside the gene matches: 10. The CDR3 bases are TGTGCCAGCACCGGGGGGGACACACTCACCTACGAGCAGTACTTC. Encoded protein: CASTGGDTLTYEQYF.

The rearrangement uses TRBV6-6 and TRBJ1-1; D ambiguous. CDR1 and CDR2 from the germline V gene are MNHNY and SVGAGI (reference sequence). The V end lost 0 bases, the J end lost 7 bases, and 12 bases lay between the germline ends. This CDR3 is built from 14 residues. The CDR3 loop reads CASSYSQASSEAFF. The CDR3 bases are TGTGCCAGCAGTTACTCCCAGGCGAGTAGTGAAGCTTTCTTT.

As for this clone: At one end, the junction sequence differs from germline, possibly due to a read error. V gene TRBV19 combines with J gene TRBJ1-5; 8 bases match TRBD1. Germline V gene data show CDR1 as LNHDA and CDR2 as SQIVND (reference sequence). This CDR3 region has 16 residues. CDR3 DNA sequence: TGTGCCAGTAGTTTAGAGACAGGGGCCAGCAATCAGCCCCAGCATTTT. Translated, it gives CASSLETGASNQPQHF. The entire variable domain, with the rest obtained from reference TRBV19 and TRBJ1-5, is as follows: DGGITQSPKYLFRKEGQNVTLSCEQNLNHDAMYWYRQDPGQGLRLIYYSQIVNDFQKGDIAEGYSVSREKKESFPLTVTSAQKNPTAFYLCASSLETGASNQPQHFGDGTRLSIL.

V is TRBV7-8 and J is TRBJ2-2, with D maybe TRBD2 (5 bases). Trimming removed 0 bases from V and 1 base from J, with 21 bases in between. In germline, CDR1 is SGHVS, CDR2 FQNEAQ. The CDR3 has 20 amino acids. In nucleotides, the CDR3 is TGTGCCAGCAGCTTAGCGGCAAGTGGAGGTGTCACCAAGAACACCGGGGAGCTGTTTTTT. Encoded protein: CASSLAASGGVTKNTGELFF.

The chain's CDR3 is CASSLKGWTVGLETQYF. CDR3 DNA: TGTGCCAGCAGCTTAAAAGGCTGGACAGTAGGGTTAGAGACCCAGTACTTC. The V and J genes are TRBV7-2 and TRBJ2-5; TRBD1 is a possible D gene (6 bases). Deletions cut 2 bases from V and 4 bases from J, with 20 bases between. Germline V gene data show CDR1 as SGHTA and CDR2 as FQGNSA. The CDR3 is made up of 17 amino acids.

As to this clone: The junction and the germline gene differ at one end; a read error may be behind it. The CDR3 is CASSDSQGSMAYEQYF. The CDR3 DNA sequence: TGTGCCAGCAGTGACTCACAGGGATCCATGGCTTACGAGCAGTACTTC. The rearrangement links TRBV6-6 to TRBJ2-7, with D maybe TRBD1 (6 bases). From germline, CDR1 is MNHNY and CDR2 SVGAGI (reference sequence). The CDR3 extends over 16 amino acids.

This clone showed up just a few times. V and J are TRBV18 and TRBJ2-3; D not resolved. This CDR3 region has 14 residues. CDR1 and CDR2 (germline): KGHSH, LQKENI. V was cut by 1 base and J by 2 bases, with 7 bases left in between. The CDR3 coding sequence is TGTGCCAGCTCACCACAGGAGTACACAGATACGCAGTATTTT. Translated, it gives CASSPQEYTDTQYF.

This clone was seen a single time. The J gene is TRBJ1-6, the V gene TRBV5-4, with 7 bases matching TRBD1. With V trimmed by 0 bases and J by 10 bases, 4 bases remained unmatched. Germline values: CDR1 SGHNT, CDR2 YYREEE (reference sequence). CDR3 size: 14 residues. The CDR3 DNA reads TGTGCCAGCAGCTTGGGACAGGGATCGTCACCCCTCCACTTT. This gives the protein CASSLGQGSSPLHF.

The rearrangement links TRBV6-5 to TRBJ1-6; possible D gene TRBD1, 6 bases. This CDR3 is built from 15 residues. The germline V and J ends were trimmed by 0 bases and 9 bases, with 12 bases remaining between them. Germline values: CDR1 MNHEY, CDR2 SVGAGI. The CDR3: CASSYSRGGGSPLHF. Written as DNA, the CDR3 is TGTGCCAGCAGTTACTCAAGGGGGGGTGGTTCACCCCTCCACTTT.

The chain recombines TRBV5-8 with TRBJ2-1, with D possibly being TRBD2 (5 bases). Germline-derived CDR1 and CDR2 are SGHTS and YDEGEE. V lost 4 bases and J lost 6, with 26 bases in between. CDR3 length equals 18 residues. The CDR3 DNA reads as TGTGCCAGCAGCCCCAACCTCCTGGACTGGAACTCGGGCAATGAGCAGTTCTTC. This gives the protein CASSPNLLDWNSGNEQFF.

The chain carries TRBV30 and TRBJ2-5; TRBD1 aligns across 7 bases. Germline CDR1 GTSNPN, CDR2 SVGIG (reference sequence). The J segment lost 3 bases and the V segment lost 1 base, leaving 2 bases of the junction unmatched. The CDR3 extends over 13 amino acids. The CDR3 nucleotides are TGTGCCTGGAGTGGTACAGGGGAAGAGACCCAGTACTTC. The encoded protein is CAWSGTGEETQYF.